The 18 T cell receptor beta chains presented below share a single source sample, sequenced in a study of shared clonotypes between healthy human individuals. This table comes from immunoSEQ multiplex PCR, and its TCRdb copy is limited to in-frame clones, with some not included. This sample has 600,000 to 750,000 clones; 55% to 75% occur once, and the top ten carry about 1.7%. Source material: memory CD4+ T cells sorted from blood. Subset of the sample: CD45RA-negative fraction. These receptors originate from a woman in her twenties or thirties in good health.

The rearrangement uses TRBV25-1 and TRBJ2-5; D may be TRBD1 or TRBD2 (6 bases each). V lost 2 bases to trimming and J lost 3 bases, with 13 bases between them. The length of the CDR3 is 15 residues. Germline values: CDR1 MGHDK, CDR2 SYGVNS. CDR3 protein: CASSENRGEEETQYF. The CDR3 DNA follows: TGTGCCAGCAGTGAAAATAGGGGGGAAGAAGAGACCCAGTACTTC.

This clone was seen more than once but under ten times. The chain couples TRBV6-1 to TRBJ1-4, with D perhaps matching TRBD1 (6 bases). Trimming stripped 0 bases from V and 8 bases from J, with 13 bases between. The CDR3 is 15 amino acids. Germline CDR1 reads MNHNS; CDR2 reads SASEGT. CDR3 sequence (DNA): TGTGCCAGCAGTGAAGCCTCGGCGGGGGGCGAAAAACTGTTTTTT. Translating it yields CASSEASAGGEKLFF.

The chain employs TRBV21-1 and TRBJ2-2; TRBD2, the table's D call, lacks a check against the DNA. TRBV21-1 is designated a pseudogene. The CDR3 spans 17 residues. As DNA, the CDR3 is TGTGCCAGCCAATTCCTTCTAGCGGGGGCGAACACCGGGGAGCTGTTTTTT. Encoded protein: CASQFLLAGANTGELFF.

The CDR3 region is CASSLSRARTDTQYF. The CDR3 DNA reads as TGTGCCAGCAGTTTATCTAGGGCACGCACAGATACGCAGTATTTT. V usage is TRBV27 and J usage is TRBJ2-3; D gene uncertain. Trimming cost V 0 bases and J 1 base, with 8 bases left between them. Germline V gene sequence: CDR1 MNHEY, CDR2 SMNVEV (reference sequence). CDR3 length equals 15 residues.

This clone has ten or more counts. The chain joins TRBV30 to TRBJ2-2; D call uncertain. Germline V gene data show CDR1 as GTSNPN and CDR2 as SVGIG (reference sequence). This CDR3 region has 14 residues. Trimming shortened V by 5 bases and J by 5 bases, and 15 bases separated the two germline ends. The CDR3 protein is CAWGGYIRTGELFF. The CDR3 DNA sequence: TGTGCCTGGGGTGGTTACATTCGGACCGGGGAGCTGTTTTTT.

There are a few counts of this clone. Other DNA sequences of this sample code for an identical CDR3. The chain links TRBV5-1 to TRBJ2-1; 12 bases fit TRBD2. Trimming at V came to 4 bases and at J to 7 bases, leaving 6 bases not matched to a gene. Germline CDR1 SGHRS, CDR2 YFSETQ. The CDR3 runs to 15 residues. CDR3 amino acids: CASSSGLAGTNEQFF. CDR3 bases: TGCGCCAGCAGCAGCGGACTAGCGGGAACTAATGAGCAGTTCTTC.

The CDR3 sequence: CASRTGTGYEQYF. The DNA of the CDR3 is TGTGCCAGCAGAACCGGGACAGGGTACGAGCAGTACTTC. The chain is built from TRBV27 and TRBJ2-7; 9 bases fit TRBD1. V gave up 6 bases and J gave up 4 bases; unmatched junction bases: 4. Germline CDR1 reads MNHEY; CDR2 reads SMNVEV (reference sequence). The CDR3 has 13 residues.

This clone was recorded many times. The chain couples TRBV6-6 to TRBJ1-2; TRBD1 is a possible D gene (5 bases). V was cut by 0 bases and J by 4 bases, with 9 bases left in between. This CDR3 has 14 residues. CDR1 is MNHNY, CDR2 SVGAGI, per germline (reference sequence). The CDR3: CASSYSVGAYGYTF. Written as DNA, the CDR3 is TGTGCCAGCAGTTACTCTGTCGGGGCCTATGGCTACACCTTC.

This chain uses TRBV2 with TRBJ2-5; 7 nucleotides match TRBD2. V shed 7 bases, J shed 5 bases, and the junction held 7 bases outside the gene matches. The CDR3 sequence is 13 residues long. Per germline, CDR1 SNHLY and CDR2 FYNNEI. CDR3 DNA sequence: TGTGCCAGCACCCAGACTAGCATCGAGACCCAGTACTTC. Protein product: CASTQTSIETQYF.

This clone has more than one count but fewer than ten. The chain has TRBV6-6 and TRBJ1-5; D not resolved. The CDR3 is made up of 13 amino acids. Between the trimmed V and J ends, which lost 6 bases and 12 bases, there was a span of 18 bases. Germline V gives CDR1 MNHNY, CDR2 SVGAGI (reference sequence). CDR3 coding DNA: TGTGCCAGCAGCCCACGGGAGGCGATGGGCCAGCATTTT. It codes for CASSPREAMGQHF.

The CDR3 loop reads CASSSIWTSGSNEQFF. DNA for the CDR3: TGTGCCAGCAGCTCGATATGGACTAGCGGGAGCAATGAGCAGTTCTTC. The chain combines TRBV7-9 with TRBJ2-1, with 13 nucleotides matching TRBD2. Unmatched junction bases numbered 6, after V lost 4 bases and J lost 6 bases. Germline CDR1 is SEHNR and CDR2 is FQNEAQ (reference sequence). The CDR3 is 16 amino acids.

This chain uses TRBV6-5 with TRBJ2-1, with 8 bases matching TRBD2. Germline CDR1 is MNHEY and CDR2 is SVGAGI. The ends lost 6 bases at V and 8 bases at J; junction bases unmatched: 6. There are 13 residues in the CDR3. The CDR3, as DNA: TGTGCCAGCAGAAGGACTAGCTTTTATGAGCAGTTCTTC. Its protein product is CASRRTSFYEQFF.

CDR3 nucleotides: TGTGCCAGCAGTGGGCCCGGGGGCGGTCAGCCCCAGCATTTT. Translating gives CASSGPGGGQPQHF. The genes are TRBV2 and TRBJ1-5, with D maybe TRBD1 (6 bases). Trimming removed 4 bases from V and 6 bases from J, with 13 bases in between. The V gene's germline CDR1 is SNHLY and CDR2 FYNNEI. CDR3 length: 14 residues.

This chain connects TRBV23-1 to TRBJ1-4; 7 positions match TRBD1. TRBV23-1 is placed among ORFs of uncertain function. Trimming took 7 bases from V and 4 from J; bases not matched to a gene: 12. This CDR3 region has 16 residues. CDR3 nucleotides: TGCGCCAGCACGTACATTACACAGGGGAATAATGAAAAACTGTTTTTT. Translating gives CASTYITQGNNEKLFF.

About this clone: Within the sample, other DNA sequences also encode this same CDR3. V gene TRBV18 combines with J gene TRBJ2-2; no clear D gene. Germline assignment: CDR1 KGHSH and CDR2 LQKENI. Trimming cost V 4 bases and J 4 bases, with 4 bases left between them. There are 12 residues in the CDR3. CDR3 region: CASSRGTGELFF. In DNA, the CDR3 is TGTGCCAGCTCACGCGGCACCGGGGAGCTGTTTTTT.

This clone has at least ten counts. The gene calls are TRBV6-4 and TRBJ2-5, with TRBD2 identical over 8 bases. The trim removed 6 bases at V and 4 bases at J, leaving 4 bases unmatched. Germline assignment: CDR1 MRHNA and CDR2 SNTAGT. There are 13 residues in the CDR3. DNA of the CDR3: TGTGCCAGCAGCAAAACTAGCGGAGAGACCCAGTACTTC. Translating it yields CASSKTSGETQYF.

This chain uses TRBV27 with TRBJ1-1, with D possibly TRBD1 on 6 matching bases. Germline assignment: CDR1 MNHEY and CDR2 SMNVEV (reference sequence). The CDR3 covers 16 residues. Trimming stripped 3 bases from V and 1 base from J, with 15 bases between. CDR3 loop: CASSLVGLRGNTEAFF. The DNA for the CDR3 is TGTGCCAGCAGTTTGGTGGGACTCAGGGGGAACACTGAAGCTTTCTTT.

There are a few counts of this clone. This chain connects TRBV19 to TRBJ1-5; a weak D match, TRBD1 (5 bases). Germline CDR1 and CDR2: LNHDA and SQIVND (reference sequence). The CDR3 totals 15 residues. Trimming shortened V by 11 bases and J by 6 bases, and 23 bases separated the two germline ends. DNA of the CDR3: TGTGCCCACACCCCCTTCGGGGGTAAGCGTCAGCCCCAGCATTTT. This codes for CAHTPFGGKRQPQHF. Supplemented by reference TRBV19 and TRBJ1-5, the full variable domain reads DGGITQSPKYLFRKEGQNVTLSCEQNLNHDAMYWYRQDPGQGLRLIYYSQIVNDFQKGDIAEGYSVSREKKESFPLTVTSAQKNPTAFYLCAHTPFGGKRQPQHFGDGTRLSIL.